This is a list of T cell receptor beta chains from one sample in a study of cytomegalovirus exposure and HLA in healthy donors. Some clones are missing from TCRdb's copy, which holds only in-frame ones; the method was immunoSEQ multiplex PCR. The table lists 80,000 to 100,000 clones, about 69% of them singletons. Material: PBMCs. The source is a woman in her late teens or twenties in good health and CMV-seropositive. CDR3s include the opening cysteine and the closing phenylalanine or tryptophan. A D gene is named only where the DNA matches it firmly. The size field is filled for only some rows; it gives once, few, many or a size class.

D	V	J	size	CDR3	DNA
-	TRBV7-9	TRBJ1-3	-	CASSFGGELDTIYF	TGTGCCAGCAGCTTCGGGGGAGAGTTGGACACCATATATTTT
TRBD1	TRBV19	TRBJ1-5	-	CASKIGQGYQPQHF	TGTGCCAGTAAAATAGGACAGGGCTATCAGCCCCAGCATTTT
-	TRBV18	TRBJ1-3	once	CASSPPAAGGNTIYF	TGTGCCAGCTCACCCCCGGCAGCGGGAGGAAACACCATATATTTT
TRBD1	TRBV6-1	TRBJ1-1	-	CASNSGTGLTEAFF	TGTGCCAGCAATTCCGGGACAGGGCTCACTGAAGCTTTCTTT
-	TRBV6-1	TRBJ1-1	-	CASSEKRGTPAADTEAFF	TGTGCCAGCAGTGAAAAGCGGGGGACACCCGCGGCAGACACTGAAGCTTTCTTT
-	TRBV7-3	TRBJ2-1	once	CASSTDSPGEQFF	TGTGCCAGCAGCACCGACTCACCCGGTGAGCAGTTCTTC
TRBD2	TRBV28	TRBJ2-1	-	CASRTAGALNEQFF	TGTGCCAGCCGGACGGCGGGAGCCCTAAATGAGCAGTTCTTC
-	TRBV6-6	TRBJ1-1	few	CASTMKGQNTEAFF	TGTGCCAGCACCATGAAGGGACAGAACACTGAAGCTTTCTTT
TRBD2	TRBV6-5	TRBJ2-5	few	CASSYGLAGGQETQYF	TGTGCCAGCAGTTACGGGCTAGCGGGGGGGCAAGAGACCCAGTACTTC
TRBD2	TRBV5-5	TRBJ2-1	-	CASSFRTSGRNEQFF	TGTGCCAGCAGCTTCAGGACTAGCGGGAGAAATGAGCAGTTCTTC
TRBD1	TRBV7-3	TRBJ1-3	-	CASSSDRGPGNTIYF	TGTGCCAGCAGCTCAGACAGGGGACCTGGAAACACCATATATTTT
TRBD1	TRBV5-4	TRBJ1-1	-	CASSGQGETFF	TGTGCCAGCAGCGGACAGGGTGAAACTTTCTTT
TRBD2	TRBV19	TRBJ2-1	once	CASSPVAGGRPNEQFF	TGTGCCAGTAGTCCGGTAGCGGGGGGGCGTCCCAATGAGCAGTTCTTC
-	TRBV25-1	TRBJ1-5	few	CASSEKGRGGDSNQPQHF	TGTGCCAGCAGTGAAAAGGGGCGGGGAGGAGATAGCAATCAGCCCCAGCATTTT
TRBD2	TRBV30	TRBJ2-3	-	CAWRKAGPSTDTQYF	TGTGCCTGGAGGAAAGCGGGACCTAGCACAGATACGCAGTATTTT